Listed below are T cell receptor beta chains from one sample, sequenced in a study of monozygotic twins with cystic fibrosis. The protocol was immunoSEQ multiplex PCR, while the TCRdb copy is restricted to in-frame clones and leaves out a portion. The sample records 30,000 to 40,000 clones, 95% to 98% being singletons. The sample consisted of blood. These receptors were obtained from a girl aged 2 to 9 with cystic fibrosis. Both conserved end residues are part of each CDR3. Fields, in order: clone size, V gene, J gene, D gene, CDR3 length, CDR3 protein, CDR3 DNA. The D gene is left open where the match is weak. Some rows have no size entry. The others give once, few or many, or a class for an expanded clone.

NA,TRBV29-1,TRBJ1-2,NA,13,CSVESGANYGYTF,TGCAGCGTTGAATCGGGAGCTAACTATGGCTACACCTTC
NA,TRBV5-6,TRBJ1-2,NA,12,CASSSLTYGYTF,TGTGCCAGCAGCTCCTTGACCTATGGCTACACCTTC
NA,TRBV5-6,TRBJ2-7,NA,14,CASSLGGGYYEQYF,TGTGCCAGCAGCTTAGGAGGGGGCTACTACGAGCAGTACTTC
NA,TRBV6-1,TRBJ2-5,NA,15,CASSEKVGERETQYF,TGTGCCAGCAGTGAAAAGGTGGGAGAAAGAGAGACCCAGTACTTC
NA,TRBV5-4,TRBJ1-4,NA,12,CASSLGGEKLFF,TGTGCCAGCAGCCTGGGGGGCGAAAAACTGTTTTTT
NA,TRBV6-4,TRBJ2-7,NA,14,CASSEVSGSYEQYF,TGTGCCAGCAGTGAGGTCTCCGGGTCCTACGAGCAGTACTTC
NA,TRBV30,TRBJ1-1,NA,13,CAWRDSMNTEAFF,TGTGCCTGGAGGGACAGTATGAACACTGAAGCTTTCTTT
NA,TRBV15,TRBJ2-2,NA,12,CATSIDTGELFF,TGTGCCACCAGCATAGACACCGGGGAGCTGTTTTTT
NA,TRBV29-1,TRBJ2-1,NA,13,CSVSNGAILDRFF,TGCAGCGTTTCCAACGGGGCTATACTCGATCGGTTCTTC
once,TRBV4-1,TRBJ1-1,NA,14,CASSQKDRNTEAFF,TGCGCCAGCAGCCAAAAGGACAGGAACACTGAAGCTTTCTTT
NA,TRBV5-1,TRBJ2-7,TRBD2,15,CASSWGRTSDYEQYF,TGCGCCAGCAGCTGGGGTAGGACTAGCGATTACGAGCAGTACTTC
NA,TRBV10-3,TRBJ2-7,TRBD2,15,CAISVLGGSSYEQYF,TGTGCCATCAGTGTCTTGGGCGGGAGCTCCTACGAGCAGTACTTC
once,TRBV28,TRBJ2-5,TRBD1,16,CASSLDSTGGEETQYF,TGTGCCAGCAGTTTGGATTCGACAGGGGGCGAGGAGACCCAGTACTTC
NA,TRBV4-1,TRBJ2-5,NA,16,CASSQDRVWMGETQYF,TGCGCCAGCAGCCAAGACAGGGTATGGATGGGCGAGACCCAGTACTTC
once,TRBV19,TRBJ2-3,TRBD2,17,CASSIEVGGRAPDTQYF,TGTGCCAGTAGTATAGAGGTGGGCGGGAGGGCCCCCGATACGCAGTATTTT
NA,TRBV27,TRBJ1-1,NA,13,CASSLYVNTEAFF,TGTGCCAGCAGTTTATATGTGAACACTGAAGCTTTCTTT
NA,TRBV7-8,TRBJ1-2,TRBD1,16,CASSIGTGGVVHGYTF,TGTGCCAGCAGCATCGGGACAGGGGGAGTCGTTCATGGCTACACCTTC
NA,TRBV5-4,TRBJ2-3,NA,16,CASSLMAGWGADTQYF,TGTGCCAGCAGCTTAATGGCGGGATGGGGCGCAGATACGCAGTATTTT
NA,TRBV2,TRBJ1-2,NA,14,CASRLEGTNYGYTF,TGTGCCAGCAGATTGGAGGGGACTAACTATGGCTACACCTTC
NA,TRBV9,TRBJ1-1,NA,13,CASSVGSGDEAFF,TGTGCCAGCAGCGTAGGAAGCGGGGATGAAGCTTTCTTT
NA,TRBV15,TRBJ1-1,TRBD1,15,CATSLGQGARTEAFF,TGTGCCACCAGCTTGGGGCAGGGGGCTAGGACTGAAGCTTTCTTT
NA,TRBV6-5,TRBJ1-5,NA,13,CASSRDPGKPQHF,TGTGCCAGCAGTCGGGACCCTGGGAAGCCCCAGCATTTT
NA,TRBV5-4,TRBJ1-4,NA,17,CASSLGPGGTANEKLFF,TGTGCCAGCAGCTTGGGGCCTGGGGGTACGGCTAATGAAAAACTGTTTTTT
NA,TRBV30,TRBJ1-1,TRBD1,12,CAWSYGQEEAFF,TGTGCCTGGAGTTACGGACAGGAAGAAGCTTTCTTT
NA,TRBV7-9,TRBJ2-7,NA,12,CASSLGTGEQYF,TGTGCCAGCAGCTTAGGGACCGGTGAGCAGTACTTC
NA,TRBV10-3,TRBJ2-1,NA,16,CATLAQPTPSYNEQFF,TGTGCCACGCTGGCACAGCCTACGCCTTCCTACAATGAGCAGTTCTTC
NA,TRBV4-2,TRBJ1-1,NA,15,CASSQYRGLNTEAFF,TGTGCCAGCAGCCAATACAGAGGACTGAACACTGAAGCTTTCTTT